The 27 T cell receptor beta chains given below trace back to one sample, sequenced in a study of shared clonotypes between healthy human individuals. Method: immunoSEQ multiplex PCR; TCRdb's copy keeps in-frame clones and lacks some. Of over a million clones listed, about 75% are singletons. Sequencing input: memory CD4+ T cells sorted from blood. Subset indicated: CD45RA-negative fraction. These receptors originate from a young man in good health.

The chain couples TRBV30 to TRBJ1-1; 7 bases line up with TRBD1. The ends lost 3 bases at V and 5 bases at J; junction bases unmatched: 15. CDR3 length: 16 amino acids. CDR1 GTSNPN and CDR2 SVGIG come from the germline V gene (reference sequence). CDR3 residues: CAWRGSSYRGRTEAFF. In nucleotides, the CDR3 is TGTGCCTGGAGAGGGTCCTCGTACAGGGGAAGAACTGAAGCTTTCTTT. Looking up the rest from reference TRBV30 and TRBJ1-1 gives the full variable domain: SQTIHQWPATLVQPVGSPLSLECTVEGTSNPNLYWYRQAAGRGLQLLFYSVGIGQISSEVPQNLSASRPQDRQFILSSKKLLLSDSGFYLCAWRGSSYRGRTEAFFGQGTRLTVV.

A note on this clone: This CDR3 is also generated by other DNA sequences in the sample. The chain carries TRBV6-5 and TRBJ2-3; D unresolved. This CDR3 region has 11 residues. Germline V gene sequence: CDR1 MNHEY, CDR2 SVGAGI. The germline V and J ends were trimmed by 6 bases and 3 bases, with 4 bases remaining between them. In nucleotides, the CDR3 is TGTGCCAGCAGGCAAACAGATACGCAGTATTTT. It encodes CASRQTDTQYF.

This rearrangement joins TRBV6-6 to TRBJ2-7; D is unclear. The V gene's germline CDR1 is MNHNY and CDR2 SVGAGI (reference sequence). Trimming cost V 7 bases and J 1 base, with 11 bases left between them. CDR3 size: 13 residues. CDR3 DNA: TGTGCCAGCAAGGCGGATACGTCCTACGAGCAGTACTTC. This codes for CASKADTSYEQYF.

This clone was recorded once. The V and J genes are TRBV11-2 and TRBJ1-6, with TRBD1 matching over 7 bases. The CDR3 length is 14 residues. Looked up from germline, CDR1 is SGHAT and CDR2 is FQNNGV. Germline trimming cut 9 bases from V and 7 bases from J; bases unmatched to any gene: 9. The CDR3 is CASHAGTENSPLHF. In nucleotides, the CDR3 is TGTGCCAGTCATGCCGGGACAGAGAATTCACCCCTCCACTTT.

CDR3 sequence reads: CASSISSYNEQFF. CDR3 DNA: TGTGCCAGCAGTATTAGCTCCTACAATGAGCAGTTCTTC. This chain connects TRBV2 to TRBJ2-1; D remains unclear. With 5 bases removed from V and 0 bases from J, the gap between germline ends came to 5 bases. The germline V gene encodes CDR1 SNHLY and CDR2 FYNNEI. This CDR3 spans 13 amino acids.

The CDR3: CASSLRAGGQETQYF. For the CDR3, the DNA is TGTGCCAGCAGCTTACGGGCGGGGGGCCAAGAGACCCAGTACTTC. The V gene is TRBV7-9, the J gene TRBJ2-5; TRBD2 agrees at 8 bases. Trimming cost V 2 bases and J 1 base; bases outside gene matches: 3. CDR3 length equals 15 residues. CDR1 is SEHNR, CDR2 FQNEAQ, per germline (reference sequence).

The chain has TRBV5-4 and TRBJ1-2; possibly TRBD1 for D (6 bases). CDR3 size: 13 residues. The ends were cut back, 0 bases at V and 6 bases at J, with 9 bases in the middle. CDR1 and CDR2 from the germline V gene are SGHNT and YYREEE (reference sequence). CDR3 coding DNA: TGTGCCAGCAGCTTGGACGGGGGCAATGGCTACACCTTC. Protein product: CASSLDGGNGYTF.

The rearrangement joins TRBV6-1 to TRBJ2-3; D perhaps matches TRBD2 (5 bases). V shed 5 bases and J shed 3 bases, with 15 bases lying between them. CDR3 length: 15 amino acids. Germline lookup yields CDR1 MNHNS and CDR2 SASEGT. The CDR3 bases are TGTGCCAGCAGTACCGGGGTCTCCGGGACAGATACGCAGTATTTT. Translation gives CASSTGVSGTDTQYF.

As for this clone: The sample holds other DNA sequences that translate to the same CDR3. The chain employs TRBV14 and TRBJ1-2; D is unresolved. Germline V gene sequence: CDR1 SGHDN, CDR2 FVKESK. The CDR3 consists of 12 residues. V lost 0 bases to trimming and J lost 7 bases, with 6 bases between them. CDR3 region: CASSQDRVGYTF. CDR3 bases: TGTGCCAGCAGCCAAGATCGGGTTGGCTACACCTTC.

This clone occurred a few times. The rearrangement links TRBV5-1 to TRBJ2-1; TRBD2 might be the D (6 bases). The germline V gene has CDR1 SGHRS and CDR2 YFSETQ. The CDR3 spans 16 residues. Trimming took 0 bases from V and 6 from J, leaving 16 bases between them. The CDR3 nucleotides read TGCGCCAGCAGCTTGGAAGGGGCAGGAGGGTCCAATGAGCAGTTCTTC. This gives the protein CASSLEGAGGSNEQFF.

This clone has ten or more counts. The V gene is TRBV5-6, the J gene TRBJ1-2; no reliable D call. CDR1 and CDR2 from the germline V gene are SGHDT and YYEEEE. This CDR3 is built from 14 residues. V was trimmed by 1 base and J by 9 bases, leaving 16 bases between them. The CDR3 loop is CASSLSSTSRSYTF. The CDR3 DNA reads TGTGCCAGCAGCTTGTCGTCCACCTCGCGTAGCTACACCTTC.

The chain's CDR3 is CASSSRDANTGELFF. CDR3 DNA sequence: TGTGCCAGCAGCTCACGGGACGCGAACACCGGGGAGCTGTTTTTT. The chain joins TRBV7-9 to TRBJ2-2; D possibly uses TRBD1 or TRBD2 (5 bases each). Germline CDR1 and CDR2: SEHNR and FQNEAQ (reference sequence). The CDR3 sequence is 15 residues long. Trimming pared 4 bases from V and 0 bases from J, leaving 9 bases between.

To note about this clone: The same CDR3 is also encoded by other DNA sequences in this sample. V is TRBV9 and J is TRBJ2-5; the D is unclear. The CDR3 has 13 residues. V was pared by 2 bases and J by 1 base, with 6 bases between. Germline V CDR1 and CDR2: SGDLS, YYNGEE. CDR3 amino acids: CASSVSSQETQYF. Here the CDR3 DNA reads TGTGCCAGCAGCGTGTCCAGCCAAGAGACCCAGTACTTC.

CDR3 DNA: TGTGCCATCAGTGAGTCAACGGGAGGCCGCACCGGGGAGCTGTTTTTT. This codes for CAISESTGGRTGELFF. This chain connects TRBV10-3 to TRBJ2-2; TRBD2 agrees at 7 bases. The CDR3 covers 16 residues. Germline loops: CDR1 ENHRY, CDR2 SYGVKD. V shed 0 bases, J shed 4 bases, and the junction held 5 bases outside the gene matches.

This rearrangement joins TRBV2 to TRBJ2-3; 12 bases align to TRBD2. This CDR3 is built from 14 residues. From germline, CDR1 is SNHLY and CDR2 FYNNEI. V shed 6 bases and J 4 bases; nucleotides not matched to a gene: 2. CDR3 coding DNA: TGTGCCAGCAGATGGACTAGCGGGGCAGATACGCAGTATTTT. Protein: CASRWTSGADTQYF.

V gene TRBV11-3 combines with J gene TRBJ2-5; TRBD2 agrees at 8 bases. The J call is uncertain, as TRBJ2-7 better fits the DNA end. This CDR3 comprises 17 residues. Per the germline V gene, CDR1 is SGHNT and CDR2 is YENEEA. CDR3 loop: CASSLDMSGGPRYEQYF. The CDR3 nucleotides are TGTGCCAGCAGCTTAGATATGTCGGGAGGGCCAAGGTACGAGCAGTACTTC.

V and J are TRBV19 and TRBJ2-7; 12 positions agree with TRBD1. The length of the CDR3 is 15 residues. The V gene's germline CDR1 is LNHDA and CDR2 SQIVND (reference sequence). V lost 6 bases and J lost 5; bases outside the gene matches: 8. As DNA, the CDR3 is TGTGCCAGTAGCCAGGGACAGGGGGCGTTAGACGAGCAGTACTTC. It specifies CASSQGQGALDEQYF.

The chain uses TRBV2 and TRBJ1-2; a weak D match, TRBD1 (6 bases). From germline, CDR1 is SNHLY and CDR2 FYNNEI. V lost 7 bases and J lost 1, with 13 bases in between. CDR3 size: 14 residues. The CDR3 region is CASKGQLNNYGYTF. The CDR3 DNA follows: TGTGCCAGCAAAGGACAGCTAAATAACTATGGCTACACCTTC.

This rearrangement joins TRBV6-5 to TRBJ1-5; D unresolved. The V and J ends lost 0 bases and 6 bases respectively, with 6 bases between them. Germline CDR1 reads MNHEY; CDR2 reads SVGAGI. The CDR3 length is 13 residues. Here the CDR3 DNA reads TGTGCCAGCAGTTACTCGAGTTTTCAGCCCCAGCATTTT. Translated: CASSYSSFQPQHF.

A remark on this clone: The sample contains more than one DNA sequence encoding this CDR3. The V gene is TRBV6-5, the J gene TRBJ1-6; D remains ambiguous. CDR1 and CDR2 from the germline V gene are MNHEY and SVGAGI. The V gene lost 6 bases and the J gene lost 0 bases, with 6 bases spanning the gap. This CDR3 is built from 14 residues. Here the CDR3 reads CASSPSSYNSPLHF. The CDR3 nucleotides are TGTGCCAGCAGCCCCAGCTCCTATAATTCACCCCTCCACTTT.

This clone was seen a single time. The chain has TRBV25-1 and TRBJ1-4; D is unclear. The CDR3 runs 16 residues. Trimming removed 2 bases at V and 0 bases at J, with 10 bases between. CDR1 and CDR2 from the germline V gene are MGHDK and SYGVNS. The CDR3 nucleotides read TGTGCCAGCAGTGAAGTCTCGGGGTCAACTAATGAAAAACTGTTTTTT. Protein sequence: CASSEVSGSTNEKLFF. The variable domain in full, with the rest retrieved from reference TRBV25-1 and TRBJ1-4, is EADIYQTPRYLVIGTGKKITLECSQTMGHDKMYWYQQDPGMELHLIHYSYGVNSTEKGDLSSESTVSRIRTEHFPLTLESARPSHTSQYLCASSEVSGSTNEKLFFGSGTQLSVL.

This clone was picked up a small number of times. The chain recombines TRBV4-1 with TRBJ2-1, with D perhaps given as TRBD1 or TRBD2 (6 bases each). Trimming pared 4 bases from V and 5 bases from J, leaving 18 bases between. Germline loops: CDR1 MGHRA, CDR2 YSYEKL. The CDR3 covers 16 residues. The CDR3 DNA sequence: TGCGCCAGCAGCCTTCTAGGGGGGTCGGGCCACAATGAGCAGTTCTTC. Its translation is CASSLLGGSGHNEQFF.

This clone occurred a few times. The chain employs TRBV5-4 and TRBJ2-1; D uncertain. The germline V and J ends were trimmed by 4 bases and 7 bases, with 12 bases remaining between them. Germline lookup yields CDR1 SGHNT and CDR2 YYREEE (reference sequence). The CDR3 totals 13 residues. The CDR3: CASSNVVGNEQFF. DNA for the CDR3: TGTGCCAGCAGCAATGTCGTTGGTAATGAGCAGTTCTTC.

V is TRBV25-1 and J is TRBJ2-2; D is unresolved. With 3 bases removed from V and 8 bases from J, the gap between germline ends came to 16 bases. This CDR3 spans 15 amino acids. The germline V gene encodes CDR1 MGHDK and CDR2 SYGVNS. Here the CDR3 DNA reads TGTGCCAGCAGTGAGATGGACCCAAAGACGGGGGAGCTGTTTTTT. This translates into CASSEMDPKTGELFF.

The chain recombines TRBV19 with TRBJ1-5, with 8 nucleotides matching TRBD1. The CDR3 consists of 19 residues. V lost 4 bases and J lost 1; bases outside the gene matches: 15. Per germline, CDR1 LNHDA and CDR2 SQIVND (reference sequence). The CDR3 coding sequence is TGTGCCAGTAGTACCTTCCTCGGACAGGGAGGAGGGAGCAATCAGCCCCAGCATTTT. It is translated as CASSTFLGQGGGSNQPQHF.

CDR3 loop: CASSLFGTSRGYTEAFF. The CDR3, as DNA: TGCGCCAGCAGCTTGTTTGGGACCTCAAGAGGGTACACTGAAGCTTTCTTT. V and J are TRBV5-1 and TRBJ1-1, with D tentatively TRBD1 (5 bases). Trimming cost V 1 base and J 3 bases, with 19 bases left between them. Germline V gene data show CDR1 as SGHRS and CDR2 as YFSETQ. The CDR3 contains 17 residues. Full variable domain (rest looked up from reference TRBV5-1 and TRBJ1-1): KAGVTQTPRYLIKTRGQQVTLSCSPISGHRSVSWYQQTPGQGLQFLFEYFSETQRNKGNFPGRFSGRQFSNSRSEMNVSTLELGDSALYLCASSLFGTSRGYTEAFFGQGTRLTVV.

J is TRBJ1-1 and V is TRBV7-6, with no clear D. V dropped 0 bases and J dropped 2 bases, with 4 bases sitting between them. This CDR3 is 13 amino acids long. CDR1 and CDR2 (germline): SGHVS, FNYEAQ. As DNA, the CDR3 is TGTGCCAGCAGCTTAGCCTTCAACACTGAAGCTTTCTTT. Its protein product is CASSLAFNTEAFF.